Below, 27 T cell receptor beta chains from the same sample are listed, as sequenced in a study of blood T cell repertoires in COVID-19. TCRdb's copy holds only in-frame clones and misses some; the assay was immunoSEQ multiplex PCR. There are approximately 180,000 clones in the sample; more than 80% occur only once, and approximately 0.5% lies in the top ten. Source material: peripheral blood. The receptors shown here come from a man in his fifties with acute or convalescent COVID-19.

The chain carries TRBV28 and TRBJ1-2, with a possible D match to TRBD1 (5 bases). The CDR3 sequence is 12 residues long. The ends were cut back, 7 bases at V and 4 bases at J, with 10 bases in the middle. Germline V CDR1 and CDR2: MDHEN, SYDVKM. The CDR3 DNA is TGTGCCAGCACCGACAGCCCCTATGGCTACACCTTC. Residues: CASTDSPYGYTF.

The table lists this clone with a few counts. The CDR3 loop reads CASSQGQGEKLFF. CDR3 sequence (DNA): TGTGCCAGCAGCCAGGGACAGGGGGAAAAACTGTTTTTT. V gene TRBV7-9 combines with J gene TRBJ1-4, with 10 nucleotides matching TRBD1. Germline V gene lookup returns CDR1 SEHNR and CDR2 FQNEAQ (reference sequence). There are 13 residues in the CDR3. V gave up 5 bases and J gave up 8 bases; unmatched junction bases: 2.

CDR3 sequence reads: CASSGSGRAFEDTQYF. The CDR3, as DNA: TGTGCCAGCAGCGGGAGCGGGAGGGCCTTTGAAGATACGCAGTATTTT. The rearrangement links TRBV9 to TRBJ2-3; 10 bases are a match to TRBD2. The J segment lost 5 bases and the V segment lost 3 bases, leaving 9 bases of the junction unmatched. Germline loops: CDR1 SGDLS, CDR2 YYNGEE. The CDR3 runs to 16 residues.

V usage is TRBV4-1 and J usage is TRBJ1-6; 10 bases match TRBD1. The V segment lost 4 bases and the J segment 7 bases; nucleotides outside the gene matches: 10. CDR3 length equals 17 residues. Germline CDR1 reads MGHRA; CDR2 reads YSYEKL. The CDR3 spells CASSRTDRGLENSPLHF. CDR3 sequence (DNA): TGCGCCAGCAGCCGCACCGACAGGGGGCTAGAAAATTCACCCCTCCACTTT.

In its sample, this clone was seen a few times. The V and J genes are TRBV19 and TRBJ1-2; TRBD1 matches 8 bases. Germline CDR1 LNHDA, CDR2 SQIVND (reference sequence). Germline trimming cut 4 bases from V and 9 bases from J; bases unmatched to any gene: 10. The CDR3 extends over 14 amino acids. The CDR3 sequence is CASSRPGQEARYTF. In DNA, the CDR3 is TGTGCCAGTAGTAGGCCGGGACAGGAGGCTCGCTACACCTTC.

The chain is built from TRBV3-1 (or the pseudogene TRBV3-2) and TRBJ2-1; TRBD1 agrees at 7 bases. Per germline, CDR1 LGHDT and CDR2 YNNKEL (reference sequence). The CDR3 is 15 residues long. V gave up 4 bases and J gave up 0 bases; unmatched junction bases: 3. The CDR3 coding sequence is TGTGCCAGCAGCCCCGGGACAGACTCCTACAATGAGCAGTTCTTC. Amino acids: CASSPGTDSYNEQFF.

The rearrangement uses TRBV2 and TRBJ1-2, with TRBD1 as a possible D gene (6 bases). The V gene lost 2 bases and the J gene lost 4 bases, with 11 bases spanning the gap. There are 14 residues in the CDR3. CDR1 is SNHLY and CDR2 is FYNNEI in the germline V gene. The CDR3 bases are TGTGCCAGCAGTGAAAAGCGGGACACCTATGGCTACACCTTC. Its translation is CASSEKRDTYGYTF.

The rearrangement links TRBV20-1 to TRBJ2-7; D uncertain. The length of the CDR3 is 11 residues. V was cut by 5 bases and J by 4 bases, with 9 bases left in between. Germline assignment: CDR1 DFQATT and CDR2 SNEGSKA (reference sequence). DNA of the CDR3: TGCAGTGCTTCGGAGCCTTACGAGCAGTACTTC. It is translated as CSASEPYEQYF.

The chain uses TRBV19 and TRBJ2-5; TRBD2 aligns across 7 bases. The length of the CDR3 is 15 residues. After removal of 1 base from V and 5 bases from J, the junction contained 7 bases not matched to a gene. Germline lookup yields CDR1 LNHDA and CDR2 SQIVND (reference sequence). CDR3 nucleotides: TGTGCCAGTAGTATAGCGGGGGGTGTAGGGGAGACCCAGTACTTC. Its translation is CASSIAGGVGETQYF.

The V call is TRBV6-5, the J call TRBJ2-7, with a possible D match to TRBD1 (5 bases). The CDR3 loop spans 13 amino acids. CDR1 is MNHEY and CDR2 is SVGAGI in the germline V gene. Trimming took 6 bases from V and 4 from J, leaving 13 bases between them. The CDR3 here is CASRRAGPYEQYV. For the CDR3, the DNA is TGTGCCAGCAGACGAGCAGGGCCTTACGAGCAGTACGTC.

With respect to this clone: This CDR3 is also generated by other DNA sequences in the sample. The gene calls are TRBV27 and TRBJ1-1; D not certain. The V gene lost 8 bases and the J gene lost 5 bases, with 12 bases spanning the gap. This CDR3 spans 12 amino acids. In germline, CDR1 is MNHEY, CDR2 SMNVEV (reference sequence). For the CDR3, the DNA is TGTGCCAGCTCCGTGGGAGGAACTGAAGCTTTCTTT. It translates to CASSVGGTEAFF.

The V gene is TRBV7-6, the J gene TRBJ1-1; unclear D gene. Germline lookup yields CDR1 SGHVS and CDR2 FNYEAQ. The CDR3 consists of 13 residues. Trimming removed 5 bases from V and 3 bases from J, with 10 bases in between. CDR3: CASSHTVDTEAFF. The CDR3, as DNA: TGTGCCAGCAGCCATACGGTGGACACTGAAGCTTTCTTT.

This chain joins TRBV29-1 and TRBJ2-6, with 11 nucleotides matching TRBD1. Trimming cost V 4 bases and J 0 bases; bases outside gene matches: 8. The CDR3 extends over 18 amino acids. Germline V gene lookup returns CDR1 SQVTM and CDR2 ANQGSEA. CDR3 bases: TGCAGCGTTGGGAGTACAGGGACAGGGGGCTCTGGGGCCAACGTCCTGACTTTC. Translating gives CSVGSTGTGGSGANVLTF.

This clone was recorded a few times. The rearrangement links TRBV6-6 to TRBJ1-2, with unresolved D. CDR1 and CDR2 (germline): MNHNY, SVGAGI (reference sequence). There are 10 residues in the CDR3. Trimming removed 7 bases from V and 8 bases from J, with 8 bases in between. The CDR3 here is CASKGGGYTF. CDR3 bases: TGTGCCAGCAAAGGCGGAGGCTACACCTTC.

CDR3 sequence: CASRRLAGEDYEQYF. CDR3 nucleotide sequence: TGTGCCAGCAGACGACTAGCGGGAGAAGACTACGAGCAGTACTTC. The chain recombines TRBV7-8 with TRBJ2-7; 12 nucleotides align to TRBD2. Germline V gene sequence: CDR1 SGHVS, CDR2 FQNEAQ. This CDR3 region has 15 residues. V shed 6 bases and J 3 bases; nucleotides not matched to a gene: 6.

This chain connects TRBV19 to TRBJ2-7; 7 positions agree with TRBD2. The CDR3 is 15 residues long. Per germline, CDR1 LNHDA and CDR2 SQIVND (reference sequence). V gave up 5 bases and J gave up 0 bases; unmatched junction bases: 7. The CDR3 reads CASSFGGGPSYEQYF. CDR3 sequence (DNA): TGTGCCAGTAGTTTTGGGGGAGGGCCCTCCTACGAGCAGTACTTC.

This sequence joins TRBV28 and TRBJ2-5; TRBD1 agrees at 11 bases. The V gene's germline CDR1 is MDHEN and CDR2 SYDVKM. Unmatched junction bases numbered 9, after V lost 7 bases and J lost 5 bases. The CDR3 contains 15 residues. CDR3 in DNA: TGTGCCAGCACCACCGGGACAGGGGGTTTGGAGACCCAGTACTTC. It is translated as CASTTGTGGLETQYF. The full variable domain, its missing parts supplied by reference TRBV28 and TRBJ2-5, is DVKVTQSSRYLVKRTGEKVFLECVQDMDHENMFWYRQDPGLGLRLIYFSYDVKMKEKGDIPEGYSVSREKKERFSLILESASTNQTSMYLCASTTGTGGLETQYFGPGTRLLVL.

This clone was detected only once. The chain recombines TRBV19 with TRBJ1-6, with 7 positions matching TRBD1. CDR3 length: 16 amino acids. Germline CDR1 reads LNHDA; CDR2 reads SQIVND (reference sequence). V gave up 2 bases and J gave up 5 bases; unmatched junction bases: 6. CDR3: CASSIRGGWDNSPLHF. CDR3 nucleotide sequence: TGTGCCAGTAGTATAAGAGGGGGCTGGGATAATTCACCCCTCCACTTT.

This chain connects TRBV27 to TRBJ2-1; no firm D call. Germline CDR1 is MNHEY and CDR2 is SMNVEV (reference sequence). The V and J ends lost 2 bases and 2 bases respectively, with 10 bases between them. The CDR3 is made up of 15 amino acids. CDR3 DNA sequence: TGTGCCAGCAGTTTAGACACCAAGCCCTACAATGAGCAGTTCTTC. Protein product: CASSLDTKPYNEQFF.

The V and J genes are TRBV28 and TRBJ1-5; no clear D gene. The CDR3 runs to 15 residues. The germline V gene has CDR1 MDHEN and CDR2 SYDVKM. V was cut by 5 bases and J by 4 bases, with 15 bases left in between. CDR3 nucleotide sequence: TGTGCCAGCAGTGTAGTTGGGCCGACAAATCAGCCCCAGCATTTT. The encoded protein is CASSVVGPTNQPQHF.

The rearrangement links TRBV11-1 to TRBJ2-3; D call uncertain. V lost 0 bases and J 2 bases, leaving 6 bases between the germline ends. The CDR3 covers 14 residues. Per the germline V gene, CDR1 is SGHAT and CDR2 is FQDESV (reference sequence). CDR3 nucleotide sequence: TGTGCCAGCAGCTTAGCGGCCTTCACAGATACGCAGTATTTT. Amino acid sequence: CASSLAAFTDTQYF. Variable domain in full (rest from reference TRBV11-1 and TRBJ2-3): EAEVAQSPRYKITEKSQAVAFWCDPISGHATLYWYRQILGQGPELLVQFQDESVVDDSQLPKDRFSAERLKGVDSTLKIQPAELGDSAMYLCASSLAAFTDTQYFGPGTRLTVL.

This clone was counted a single time. The rearrangement joins TRBV29-1 to TRBJ2-7; 10 bases agree with TRBD2. The length of the CDR3 is 15 residues. Per the germline V gene, CDR1 is SQVTM and CDR2 is ANQGSEA. Trimming removed 4 bases from V and 3 bases from J; junction bases left unmatched: 9. CDR3 region: CSVALLAGARYEQYF. The CDR3 region has the DNA TGCAGCGTTGCCCTTCTAGCGGGAGCCCGCTACGAGCAGTACTTC.

J is TRBJ1-4 and V is TRBV29-1, with unresolved D. V lost 0 bases and J 8 bases, leaving 10 bases between the germline ends. The CDR3 sequence is 13 residues long. Per the germline V gene, CDR1 is SQVTM and CDR2 is ANQGSEA. Here the CDR3 DNA reads TGCAGCGTTGAAGAGGGTGCGGGGGAAAAACTGTTTTTT. This encodes CSVEEGAGEKLFF.

This chain links TRBV27 with TRBJ2-3, with TRBD1 as a possible D gene (6 bases). Germline assignment: CDR1 MNHEY and CDR2 SMNVEV (reference sequence). V was cut by 10 bases and J by 5 bases, with 13 bases left in between. The CDR3 has 12 residues. Here the CDR3 DNA reads TGTGCCATCCGGACAGCACTAGATACGCAGTATTTT. As protein: CAIRTALDTQYF.

This chain joins TRBV2 and TRBJ1-4, with D tentatively TRBD1 (6 bases). V lost 5 bases and J 8 bases, leaving 18 bases between the germline ends. Germline V gives CDR1 SNHLY, CDR2 FYNNEI. This CDR3 region has 15 residues. In DNA, the CDR3 is TGTGCCAGCAGTACCACAGGGACGATAGACGAAAAACTGTTTTTT. It translates to CASSTTGTIDEKLFF.

The genes are TRBV27 and TRBJ2-1, with 9 bases identical to TRBD2. The CDR3 runs 14 residues. Germline V gene lookup returns CDR1 MNHEY and CDR2 SMNVEV (reference sequence). J was trimmed by 5 bases and V by 7 bases; bases with no gene match: 6. The CDR3 loop is CASKSGGTNNEQFF. The CDR3 DNA reads TGTGCCAGCAAAAGCGGGGGGACAAACAATGAGCAGTTCTTC.

This sequence joins TRBV25-1 and TRBJ1-3, with D possibly being TRBD1 (5 bases). Trimming removed 8 bases from V and 2 bases from J, with 13 bases in between. The germline CDR1 and CDR2 sequences are MGHDK and SYGVNS. This CDR3 has 14 amino acids. The chain's CDR3 is CASWAGVPGNTIYF. CDR3 bases: TGTGCCAGCTGGGCGGGGGTGCCTGGAAACACCATATATTTT.